The clone carrying this T cell receptor beta chain appeared a single time. No antigen is known for it. The PCR contained 60 Vbeta and 13 Jbeta primers. Sequencing used immunoSEQ multiplex PCR; TCRdb keeps in-frame clones, though not all of them. The data contain approximately 220,000 clones, about 79% of them singletons. The data derive from a study of cytomegalovirus exposure and HLA in healthy donors. Whole-study findings and limits: A previous analysis found most TCR beta V segments productive roughly 90% or roughly 30% of the time. It was assumed in the presence/absence analyses that sequencing depth was roughly uniform across donors. In a later analysis, at a false discovery rate of 0.05, 16,951 TCR beta sequences were associated with HLA alleles. When the data were analyzed later, several of the most significant clusters appeared to be linked to common viral pathogens.

The sample consisted of PBMCs. This sequence originates from a male donor in good health and CMV-seronegative.

The CDR3 is CASSALPGQNQETQYF. Written as DNA, the CDR3 is TGTGCCAGCAGCGCGCTACCGGGACAGAACCAAGAGACCCAGTACTTC. The genes are TRBV21-1 and TRBJ2-5; TRBD1 was called by the table and not checked on the DNA. TRBV21-1 is given as a pseudogene. CDR3 size: 16 residues.